Each of the 12 T cell receptor beta chains below was sequenced from the same sample in a study of cytomegalovirus exposure and HLA in healthy donors. Use of 60 Vbeta and 13 Jbeta primers characterized the PCR. Profiling relied on immunoSEQ multiplex PCR, and the TCRdb table lists in-frame clones only, not all of them. The sample consists of approximately 240,000 clones, about four fifths of them appearing once. The sequencing input was PBMCs. All receptors come from a woman aged 40 to 55 in good health and CMV-seropositive.

The rearrangement uses TRBV6-4 and TRBJ1-1, with 11 bases aligning to TRBD1. The CDR3 loop spans 15 amino acids. Germline values: CDR1 MRHNA, CDR2 SNTAGT. V dropped 6 bases and J dropped 5; count of bases not matched to a gene: 8. The CDR3 here is CASRAGQGARTEAFF. DNA of the CDR3: TGTGCCAGCAGAGCCGGACAGGGGGCAAGAACTGAAGCTTTCTTT.

The rearrangement uses TRBV6-5 and TRBJ1-1; 7 nucleotides match TRBD1. Looked up from germline, CDR1 is MNHEY and CDR2 is SVGAGI. The CDR3 is made up of 11 amino acids. J lost 7 bases, V lost 5 bases, and 1 base had no gene match. The CDR3 nucleotides read TGTGCCAGCAGTGACAGGGATGAAGCTTTCTTT. Translated: CASSDRDEAFF.

The rearrangement uses TRBV7-2 and TRBJ2-7; maybe TRBD1 (6 bases). This CDR3 comprises 13 residues. The germline V gene has CDR1 SGHTA and CDR2 FQGNSA. V was cut by 1 base and J by 5 bases, with 9 bases left in between. The CDR3 DNA is TGTGCCAGCAGCTTAGGGTACAGGGACGAGCAGTACTTC. Its translation: CASSLGYRDEQYF. Using reference TRBV7-2 and TRBJ2-7 for the parts outside the CDR3, the full variable domain is GAGVSQSPSNKVTEKGKDVELRCDPISGHTALYWYRQSLGQGLEFLIYFQGNSAPDKSGLPSDRFSAERTGGSVSTLTIQRTQQEDSAVYLCASSLGYRDEQYFGPGTRLTVT.

The V gene is TRBV7-2, the J gene TRBJ1-2, with 7 bases identical to TRBD1. V lost 5 bases to trimming and J lost 0 bases; unmatched junction nucleotides: 3. Germline CDR1 SGHTA, CDR2 FQGNSA. The CDR3 extends over 14 amino acids. This CDR3 reads CASSTGTANYGYTF. The DNA of the CDR3 is TGTGCCAGCAGCACCGGGACAGCTAACTATGGCTACACCTTC.

This clone appeared a few times. The CDR3 region is CSVVTGGHYGYTF. The DNA of the CDR3 is TGCAGCGTTGTAACAGGGGGCCACTATGGCTACACCTTC. The chain couples TRBV29-1 to TRBJ1-2; TRBD1 matches 9 bases. Per the germline V gene, CDR1 is SQVTM and CDR2 is ANQGSEA. Germline trimming cut 4 bases from V and 3 bases from J; bases unmatched to any gene: 3. The CDR3 is 13 amino acids.

V is TRBV5-6 and J is TRBJ2-3, with 8 bases aligning to TRBD2. The germline V gene has CDR1 SGHDT and CDR2 YYEEEE. The CDR3 has 16 residues. Trimming at V came to 2 bases and at J to 4 bases, leaving 9 bases not matched to a gene. This chain's CDR3 is CASSFEGLARSDTQYF. In nucleotides, the CDR3 is TGTGCCAGCAGCTTCGAAGGACTAGCTCGTTCAGATACGCAGTATTTT.

The chain carries TRBV2 and TRBJ2-1, with 7 positions matching TRBD2. V shed 7 bases, J shed 0 bases, and the junction held 3 bases outside the gene matches. CDR1 is SNHLY, CDR2 FYNNEI, per germline. CDR3 size: 14 residues. The CDR3 loop is CASTTGGSYNEQFF. CDR3 sequence (DNA): TGTGCCAGCACGACGGGGGGCTCCTACAATGAGCAGTTCTTC.

As to this clone: A junction boundary mismatches the germline segment, possibly from a read error. This chain connects TRBV7-9 to TRBJ1-1; D call uncertain. Germline lookup yields CDR1 SEHNR and CDR2 FQNEAQ (reference sequence). CDR3 length: 13 residues. The CDR3 is CSSSSVEWTEAFF. As DNA, the CDR3 is TGTTCCAGCAGCTCCGTAGAGTGGACTGAAGCTTTCTTT.

The rearrangement joins TRBV29-1 to TRBJ2-1, with unresolved D. This CDR3 has 11 residues. V was clipped by 4 bases and J by 5 bases, with 6 bases between them. Germline CDR1 SQVTM, CDR2 ANQGSEA. The CDR3 region is CSVVVNNEQFF. CDR3 DNA sequence: TGCAGCGTTGTAGTGAACAATGAGCAGTTCTTC.

The V and J genes are TRBV5-1 and TRBJ2-1; 7 positions match TRBD2. Germline V gene lookup returns CDR1 SGHRS and CDR2 YFSETQ. The V segment lost 6 bases and the J segment 0 bases; nucleotides outside the gene matches: 12. The CDR3 runs 17 residues. This CDR3 is CASTRVWRGSSYNEQFF. In DNA, the CDR3 is TGCGCCAGCACACGCGTCTGGCGGGGGAGCTCCTACAATGAGCAGTTCTTC.

This clone came up a few times. Additional DNA sequences in this sample encode the identical CDR3. V usage is TRBV7-9 and J usage is TRBJ1-2, with D perhaps matching TRBD1 (5 bases). Germline assignment: CDR1 SEHNR and CDR2 FQNEAQ (reference sequence). The CDR3 runs to 13 residues. V was cut by 5 bases and J by 4 bases, with 11 bases left in between. The chain's CDR3 is CASSLGGGYGYTF. In DNA, the CDR3 is TGTGCCAGCAGCCTTGGGGGGGGCTATGGCTACACCTTC.

This clone appeared once. The chain couples TRBV20-1 to TRBJ2-1; the D is unclear. CDR3 length: 11 residues. The germline CDR1 and CDR2 sequences are DFQATT and SNEGSKA (reference sequence). The CDR3 DNA reads as TGCAGGGCTGGCACCTACAATGAGCAGTTCTTC. It specifies CRAGTYNEQFF.